Following are 20 T cell receptor beta chains from one sample sequenced in a study of control samples from healthy donors and cancer patients. Method: immunoSEQ multiplex PCR; TCRdb's copy keeps in-frame clones and lacks some. Among around 94,000 clones, approximately 86% were seen once, and the ten largest hold around 1.3%. Sequencing was carried out using blood. Receptors were obtained from a woman in her forties or fifties in good health.

This chain links TRBV5-4 with TRBJ2-3, with 11 bases that match TRBD2. The trim removed 4 bases at V and 5 bases at J, leaving 6 bases unmatched. CDR1 is SGHNT, CDR2 YYREEE, per germline (reference sequence). The CDR3 is 15 amino acids. The CDR3 DNA follows: TGTGCCAGCAGCCTTCGACTAGCGGGAAAAGATACGCAGTATTTT. Encoded protein: CASSLRLAGKDTQYF.

V usage is TRBV7-3 and J usage is TRBJ2-1; D uncertain. Germline CDR1 reads SGHTA; CDR2 reads FQGTGA. The CDR3 spans 13 residues. Trimming left V 5 bases short and J 5 bases short, with 10 bases between. The CDR3 protein is CASSVDINNEQFF. Written as DNA, the CDR3 is TGTGCCAGCAGCGTGGATATTAACAATGAGCAGTTCTTC.

The chain is built from TRBV12-5 and TRBJ1-2; D unclear. V lost 6 bases, J lost 1 base, and 12 bases lay in between. The CDR3 sequence is 14 residues long. CDR1 and CDR2 (germline): LGHNT, FRNRAP. This CDR3 is CASGSDALNYGYTF. DNA of the CDR3: TGTGCTAGTGGCTCGGACGCTCTTAACTATGGCTACACCTTC.

The chain links TRBV6-2 or TRBV6-3 to TRBJ1-1; 7 nucleotides align to TRBD1. CDR3 length: 14 amino acids. The junction had 9 bases not matched to a gene; V was cut back by 2 bases and J by 9 bases. Germline CDR1 and CDR2: MNHEY and SVGEGT. CDR3 protein: CASSYDIGTDKAFF. The CDR3 DNA is TGTGCCAGCAGTTACGACATAGGGACAGATAAAGCTTTCTTT.

This chain links TRBV2 with TRBJ2-5; D is uncertain. The CDR3 totals 14 residues. Trimming took 7 bases from V and 5 from J, leaving 17 bases between them. Germline assignment: CDR1 SNHLY and CDR2 FYNNEI. CDR3 loop: CASNVGLRKETQYF. In DNA form, the CDR3 reads TGTGCCAGCAATGTCGGGCTAAGAAAGGAGACCCAGTACTTC.

The chain combines TRBV12-3 or TRBV12-4 with TRBJ2-5; a weak D match, TRBD2 (7 bases). V lost 9 bases and J lost 2, with 13 bases in between. The CDR3 has 13 amino acids. CDR3 sequence reads: CASMGGPQETQYF. As DNA, the CDR3 is TGTGCCAGTATGGGGGGGCCTCAAGAGACCCAGTACTTC.

The sample holds a few counts of this clone. CDR3: CASSVGPGGYTF. Here the CDR3 DNA reads TGTGCCAGCAGCGTAGGCCCAGGCGGCTACACCTTC. The rearrangement joins TRBV7-9 to TRBJ1-2; no clear D gene. Germline-derived CDR1 and CDR2 are SEHNR and FQNEAQ (reference sequence). V lost 5 bases to trimming and J lost 8 bases, with 12 bases between them. The CDR3 consists of 12 residues.

V gene TRBV11-2 combines with J gene TRBJ1-2, with D perhaps matching TRBD1 (5 bases). Trimming took 5 bases from V and 8 from J, leaving 15 bases between them. The germline CDR1 and CDR2 sequences are SGHAT and FQNNGV. CDR3 length: 13 amino acids. The CDR3 DNA reads as TGTGCCAGCAGCCCCTCGTACGGGGGGGGCTACACCTTC. It translates to CASSPSYGGGYTF. Drawing the rest from reference TRBV11-2 and TRBJ1-2, the complete variable domain is EAGVAQSPRYKIIEKRQSVAFWCNPISGHATLYWYQQILGQGPKLLIQFQNNGVVDDSQLPKDRFSAERLKGVDSTLKIQPAKLEDSAVYLCASSPSYGGGYTFGSGTRLTVV.

The rearrangement links TRBV18 to TRBJ1-2; 12 positions agree with TRBD1. V trimming: 3 bases; J trimming: 0 bases; junction bases outside the gene matches: 5. The CDR3 spans 17 residues. Germline CDR1 reads KGHSH; CDR2 reads LQKENI. CDR3 amino acids: CASSPRDRGQSNYGYTF. DNA for the CDR3: TGTGCCAGCTCACCTAGGGACAGGGGGCAATCTAACTATGGCTACACCTTC.

This chain connects TRBV29-1 to TRBJ1-2; 7 bases agree with TRBD1. This CDR3 is 12 amino acids long. V trimming: 4 bases; J trimming: 7 bases; junction bases outside the gene matches: 6. CDR1 and CDR2 from the germline V gene are SQVTM and ANQGSEA. DNA of the CDR3: TGCAGCGTTGGGAATGACAGGGTTGGCTACACCTTC. Residues: CSVGNDRVGYTF.

The rearrangement links TRBV9 to TRBJ1-3, with D maybe TRBD1 (5 bases). The germline V and J ends were trimmed by 1 base and 0 bases, with 11 bases remaining between them. Germline values: CDR1 SGDLS, CDR2 YYNGEE. The length of the CDR3 is 16 residues. The CDR3 loop reads CASSVHGGISGNTIYF. In DNA, the CDR3 is TGTGCCAGCAGCGTACACGGGGGTATCTCTGGAAACACCATATATTTT. Complete variable domain (other parts from reference TRBV9 and TRBJ1-3): DSGVTQTPKHLITATGQRVTLRCSPRSGDLSVYWYQQSLDQGLQFLIQYYNGEERAKGNILERFSAQQFPDLHSELNLSSLELGDSALYFCASSVHGGISGNTIYFGEGSWLTVV.

This chain joins TRBV25-1 and TRBJ2-1, with 7 bases fitting TRBD2. This CDR3 is 14 amino acids long. Per the germline V gene, CDR1 is MGHDK and CDR2 is SYGVNS. Unmatched junction bases numbered 3, after V lost 2 bases and J lost 5 bases. The CDR3 region is CASSEPGGHNEQFF. In DNA form, the CDR3 reads TGTGCCAGCAGTGAACCGGGAGGTCACAATGAGCAGTTCTTC.

The chain uses TRBV7-9 and TRBJ1-1, with D unclear. CDR3 length: 13 amino acids. Trimming left V 5 bases short and J 0 bases short, with 7 bases between. The V gene's germline CDR1 is SEHNR and CDR2 FQNEAQ (reference sequence). This CDR3 reads CASSQDMNTEAFF. The CDR3 DNA follows: TGTGCCAGCAGCCAAGATATGAACACTGAAGCTTTCTTT.

J is TRBJ1-2 and V is TRBV7-2, with D unresolved. V dropped 5 bases and J dropped 4 bases, with 11 bases sitting between them. Germline loops: CDR1 SGHTA, CDR2 FQGNSA. CDR3 length: 13 residues. Here the CDR3 DNA reads TGTGCCAGCAGCCCCGGGATCATCTATGGCTACACCTTC. Translating gives CASSPGIIYGYTF.

V gene TRBV6-6 combines with J gene TRBJ1-1, with D perhaps matching TRBD1 (5 bases). Looked up from germline, CDR1 is MNHNY and CDR2 is SVGAGI (reference sequence). This CDR3 comprises 14 residues. V lost 10 bases and J 3 bases, leaving 18 bases between the germline ends. The CDR3 loop is CATKRGQRDTEAFF. CDR3 coding DNA: TGTGCCACGAAAAGGGGCCAGAGGGACACTGAAGCTTTCTTT.

This clone was seen only once. The chain recombines TRBV7-6 with TRBJ2-7; 12 bases are a match to TRBD1. Trimming took 3 bases from V and 5 from J; bases not matched to a gene: 8. The CDR3 totals 16 residues. Looked up from germline, CDR1 is SGHVS and CDR2 is FNYEAQ. CDR3 DNA: TGTGCCAGCAGCTTCTTGGGACAGGGGGCCTATGACGAGCAGTACTTC. Translated, it gives CASSFLGQGAYDEQYF.

The rearrangement joins TRBV5-5 to TRBJ1-1; no clear D. Trimming removed 3 bases from V and 1 base from J, with 13 bases in between. Germline CDR1 is SGHKS and CDR2 is YYEKEE (reference sequence). The CDR3 has 15 amino acids. CDR3 sequence: CASSSIATANTEAFF. In DNA form, the CDR3 reads TGTGCCAGCAGCTCTATTGCAACCGCGAACACTGAAGCTTTCTTT.

The chain joins TRBV3-1 (or the pseudogene TRBV3-2) to TRBJ1-4; tentative D call: TRBD1 (6 bases). Germline CDR1 LGHDT, CDR2 YNNKEL (reference sequence). The CDR3 covers 13 residues. Trimming shortened V by 3 bases and J by 10 bases, and 12 bases separated the two germline ends. The CDR3 nucleotides are TGTGCCAGCAGCCACAGGGGAGACGGAAAACTGTTTTTT. Its protein is CASSHRGDGKLFF.

This chain connects TRBV6-2 or TRBV6-3 to TRBJ1-5, with 7 bases lining up with TRBD1. The CDR3 length is 15 residues. The germline V gene has CDR1 MNHEY and CDR2 SVGEGT. The ends lost 5 bases at V and 6 bases at J; junction bases unmatched: 10. The CDR3 loop reads CASSSDRALRQPQHF. In nucleotides, the CDR3 is TGTGCCAGCAGTAGCGACAGGGCGCTGCGTCAGCCCCAGCATTTT.

This rearrangement joins TRBV4-2 to TRBJ2-7, with 7 bases identical to TRBD1. V was clipped by 4 bases and J by 0 bases; unmatched bases: 15. Germline CDR1 reads LGHNA; CDR2 reads YNFKEQ. The CDR3 is 18 amino acids. CDR3 sequence: CASSPLGDWDRASYEQYF. CDR3 in DNA: TGTGCCAGCAGCCCCTTGGGCGATTGGGACAGAGCCTCCTACGAGCAGTACTTC.